This entry is about one TCR beta chain. Libraries were prepared by immunoSEQ multiplex PCR; TCRdb keeps only in-frame clonotypes and omits some of them. The data show 120,000 to 150,000 clones, with about 90% seen just once and 5.5% to 9% held by the top ten. This entry is derived from a study of control samples from healthy donors and cancer patients. The germline CDR1 and CDR2 sequences are SGHRS and YFSETQ. The CDR3 is 16 amino acids. V shed 3 bases and J shed 0 bases, with 13 bases lying between them. Source material: blood. The chain recombines TRBV5-1 with TRBJ2-1, with D possibly matching TRBD1 (5 bases). This TCR came from a man between 18 and 35 years old in good health. CDR3 residues: CASSWTPTSSYNEQFF. Here the CDR3 DNA reads TGCGCCAGCAGCTGGACACCCACGAGCTCCTACAATGAGCAGTTCTTC.